This T cell receptor (beta chain) was identified in a study of blood T cell repertoires in COVID-19 (dated by TCRdb to about 2020). Describing the broader study: The collaborator samples originated in the United States, Italy and Spain and spanned the acute and convalescent phases of COVID-19. The material from the prospective study consisted of cDNA or gDNA derived from T cells, B-cell-depleted T cells, or PBMCs. Deeply sampled blood TCRbeta repertoires from subjects exposed to, actively infected with, or recovered from COVID-19 were included in the dataset. The repertoires were released in a freely available public database meant as a resource for research on the immune response to SARS-CoV-2. The samples were drawn from the first 160 participants of the ongoing ImmuneRACE study and from 1,254 subjects provided by 6 global collaborators. Nearly every sample came with metadata listing a de-identified subject ID, COVID-19 status, age in years and sex. Where available, HLA class I and class II types were obtained from metadata supplied by the sample provider rather than from assay-based typing.

For this chain, trimming is 11 bases at the V end and 0 bases at the J end, and the number of junction bases without a gene match is 22. CDR1 is given as LGHNA and CDR2 as YNFKEQ, both from the germline V gene. CDR3 length: 19 amino acids, cysteine to phenylalanine. Solely the CDR3 DNA is kept, with 57 bases framed from the first base. The full study reports these points: Clinical and demographic metadata were provided uncurated, with the amount varying by source and participant.

Regarding this clone: Its specific antigen is unknown. No much larger clone exists at a distance of one base, and base qualities are not known.

Enrolling through a virtual design, the prospective study's participants ranged in age from roughly 18 to 95 years and lived across some 22 United States geographic areas. Cohort assignment in the prospective study relied on participant-reported clinical history from a screening survey and a study questionnaire. Recovered participants in ImmuneRACE Cohort 3 were defined as having two consecutive negative NP/OP PCR tests, clearance from a healthcare professional, or resolution of symptoms. Each participant in the prospective study had whole blood, serum and a nasopharyngeal or oropharyngeal swab collected by mobile phlebotomists. Over an approximately 2-month period, participants in the prospective study had the option of providing additional blood draws and questionnaires. Before DNA extraction, blood samples from the prospective study were shipped at room temperature or frozen. The immunoSEQ Assay, a bias-controlled multiplex PCR, was used to amplify TCRbeta CDR3 regions from genomic DNA. For the original study's pipeline: The number of nucleated cells in each sample was estimated from the amplification of reference gene primers within the assay. To quantify the absolute abundance of each unique TCRbeta CDR3 rearrangement, sequence reads were collapsed and filtered. For each sample, productive Simpson clonality was calculated as the square root of Simpson's diversity index over productive rearrangements. Not all clones reach the TCRdb copy of this immuneACCESS table, which keeps in-frame sequences only. Checked studies attribute under half of the gap to unresolved V genes and leave the rest unexplained. The V and J calls and the clone size are those of that table, but D and trimming were determined from the DNA. This sample lists roughly 310,000 clones; about 89% were detected once. The ten largest clones represent 8% to 10% of the sample.

The TCR originated in a woman aged 40-49 years who had recovered from COVID-19. The chain links TRBV4-2 with TRBJ2-1, with 7 bases aligning to TRBD2. The sequenced sample was PBMCs or T cells enriched from blood (not recorded which). The DNA reads TGTGCCCGATCGCCGGGGGGACTGACTCCTTTGAGCTCCTACAATGAGCAGTTCTTC. It specifies CARSPGGLTPLSSYNEQFF.